This entry concerns a single T cell receptor (beta chain). Its specificity is unknown. Germline CDR1 and CDR2: LNHDA and SQIVND (reference sequence). Trimming left V 3 bases short and J 1 base short, with 4 bases between. CDR3 length: 13 residues. TCRdb keeps only in-frame clones here, not all; method: immunoSEQ multiplex PCR. Of approximately 150,000 clones in the sample, 80% to 95% were seen once. This sample was taken from a study of T cell responses to AZD1222 COVID-19 vaccine. Study-level findings and limits: Variant regions that are unmutated are reportedly the target of nearly half of spike-specific TCRs.

The source was peripheral blood, collected on day 0 of AZD1222 vaccination. The rearrangement joins TRBV19 to TRBJ1-5; D not certain. The clonotype comes from an adult in good health. CDR3 in amino acids: CASSIQSNQPQHF. In DNA form, the CDR3 reads TGTGCCAGTAGTATCCAAAGCAATCAGCCCCAGCATTTT.